The source of this T cell receptor (beta chain) is a study of T cell responses to AZD1222 COVID-19 vaccine. Worth noting for this clone: What it binds is not known.

The study, taken as a whole, reports: There were mostly white British donors and more females than males, and clonal diversity was possibly underestimated. After two AZD1222 doses, spike-specific TCR breadth and depth rose versus day 0. Regions 160-218 and 743-854 held dominance among vaccine-associated CD4 TCRs, which spanned spike. Among AZD1222 vaccinees, only five or six were seropositive at baseline.

Generated by immunoSEQ multiplex PCR, the TCRdb table keeps only in-frame clones and is missing some. The data contain some 200,000 clones, 80% to 95% of them singletons. The TCR was taken from an adult who received the AZD1222 COVID-19 vaccine. Material: peripheral blood, obtained 28 days after the second AZD1222 dose.

In DNA form, the CDR3 reads TGTGCCAGCAGCCAGGTCGGGTCGCCCAGAGGGAACACTGAAGCTTTCTTT. Translated, it gives CASSQVGSPRGNTEAFF. V and J are TRBV3-1 (or the pseudogene TRBV3-2) and TRBJ1-1; D call uncertain. CDR1 is LGHDT and CDR2 is YNNKEL in the germline V gene (reference sequence). Trimming removed 3 bases at V and 1 base at J, with 18 bases between. There are 17 residues in the CDR3.